The 15 T cell receptor beta chains presented below share a single source sample, sequenced in a study of shared clonotypes between healthy human individuals. Assay used: immunoSEQ multiplex PCR; TCRdb lists only in-frame clones, some missing. The sample has 2 million to 2.5 million clones, about 90% seen once. Sequencing input: naive CD4+ T cells from PBMCs. Sample subset: CD45RA+ positively selected. The receptor source for this set is a man between 18 and 29 years old in good health. Some clones in this sample may be carry-over from other donors' samples.

The V gene is TRBV30, the J gene TRBJ2-1; 14 bases agree with TRBD2. Germline V lookup: CDR1 GTSNPN, CDR2 SVGIG (reference sequence). J gave up 6 bases and V 8 bases, and 9 bases lay outside the gene matches. This CDR3 is 15 amino acids long. This CDR3 is CARGGLAGDLNEQFF. Written as DNA, the CDR3 is TGTGCCCGCGGGGGACTAGCGGGAGACCTCAATGAGCAGTTCTTC.

This clone has a single count. Other DNA sequences of this sample code for an identical CDR3. The rearrangement joins TRBV19 to TRBJ2-1, with D unclear. Per germline, CDR1 LNHDA and CDR2 SQIVND (reference sequence). The ends were cut back, 3 bases at V and 7 bases at J, with 7 bases in the middle. The CDR3 length is 12 residues. The CDR3 bases are TGTGCCAGTAGTATTTCTATTAATGAGCAGTTCTTC. Its translation is CASSISINEQFF.

This clone has more than one count but fewer than ten. The chain links TRBV19 to TRBJ1-2; perhaps TRBD1 as D (6 bases). The V gene lost 7 bases and the J gene lost 8 bases, with 26 bases spanning the gap. CDR3 size: 16 residues. Germline V gene data show CDR1 as LNHDA and CDR2 as SQIVND (reference sequence). CDR3 region: CASTDPSEPGHNGYTF. DNA of the CDR3: TGTGCCAGTACCGACCCCTCCGAACCGGGACATAACGGCTACACCTTC.

This clone appeared a few times. This rearrangement joins TRBV7-9 to TRBJ2-7; no definite D call. Germline loops: CDR1 SEHNR, CDR2 FQNEAQ (reference sequence). V was clipped by 5 bases and J by 5 bases, with 7 bases between them. The CDR3 runs 11 residues. CDR3 DNA sequence: TGTGCCAGCAGCGCTGACCACGAGCAGTACTTC. Its protein is CASSADHEQYF.

The chain employs TRBV9 and TRBJ1-1; 12 nucleotides agree with TRBD1. CDR3 length: 16 residues. From germline, CDR1 is SGDLS and CDR2 YYNGEE. The V segment lost 8 bases and the J segment 5 bases; nucleotides outside the gene matches: 13. CDR3 amino acids: CASKAGQGAEVTEAFF. CDR3 sequence (DNA): TGTGCCAGTAAGGCGGGACAGGGGGCAGAAGTAACTGAAGCTTTCTTT. Full variable domain (missing parts from reference TRBV9 and TRBJ1-1): DSGVTQTPKHLITATGQRVTLRCSPRSGDLSVYWYQQSLDQGLQFLIQYYNGEERAKGNILERFSAQQFPDLHSELNLSSLELGDSALYFCASKAGQGAEVTEAFFGQGTRLTVV.

This chain links TRBV7-3 with TRBJ1-3, with 7 bases lining up with TRBD1. The germline V gene encodes CDR1 SGHTA and CDR2 FQGTGA. This CDR3 is built from 16 residues. The V gene end was trimmed by 0 bases and the J gene end by 0 bases; junction bases not matched to a gene: 2. CDR3 nucleotide sequence: TGTGCCAGCAGCTTAACCGGGACAGCCTCTGGAAACACCATATATTTT. Protein sequence: CASSLTGTASGNTIYF.

The chain carries TRBV27 and TRBJ1-5; tentatively, D is TRBD1 (6 bases). V lost 1 base to trimming and J lost 9 bases, with 13 bases between them. This CDR3 has 14 residues. The germline CDR1 and CDR2 sequences are MNHEY and SMNVEV (reference sequence). This chain's CDR3 is CASSLLGGIRPQHF. The CDR3 region has the DNA TGTGCCAGCAGTTTATTGGGGGGCATCAGGCCCCAGCATTTT.

This clone was found once. The J gene is TRBJ2-5, the V gene TRBV10-1; either TRBD1 or TRBD2 may supply D (6 bases each). The CDR3 spans 15 residues. Germline values: CDR1 WNHNN, CDR2 SYGVQD (reference sequence). V was clipped by 5 bases and J by 5 bases, with 18 bases between them. CDR3 loop: CASSRDTLGGETQYF. The CDR3 region has the DNA TGCGCCAGCAGTAGGGACACACTCGGAGGGGAGACCCAGTACTTC.

This clone was detected once. The gene calls are TRBV9 and TRBJ2-3; 8 bases are shared with TRBD2. The CDR3 length is 14 residues. Per germline, CDR1 SGDLS and CDR2 YYNGEE. Unmatched junction bases numbered 6, after V lost 3 bases and J lost 6 bases. CDR3 amino acids: CASSAVAGPDTQYF. CDR3 DNA sequence: TGTGCCAGCAGCGCCGTAGCGGGGCCGGATACGCAGTATTTT.

The chain carries TRBV28 and TRBJ2-3; D not certain. The CDR3 is 15 residues long. Looked up from germline, CDR1 is MDHEN and CDR2 is SYDVKM. V was shortened by 1 base and J by 1 base, with 9 bases between the two germline ends. CDR3 coding DNA: TGTGCCAGCAGTTTATCCTCTGGGGGCACAGATACGCAGTATTTT. Amino acids: CASSLSSGGTDTQYF.

In the case of this clone: Other DNA sequences in this sample translate to the same CDR3. The chain combines TRBV18 with TRBJ2-7; a possible D gene is TRBD2 (6 bases). Germline CDR1 reads KGHSH; CDR2 reads LQKENI. The CDR3 is 13 residues long. Trimming pared 3 bases from V and 0 bases from J, leaving 6 bases between. The DNA of the CDR3 is TGTGCCAGCTCACCGGGACTCTCCTACGAGCAGTACTTC. As protein: CASSPGLSYEQYF. Full variable domain (rest looked up from reference TRBV18 and TRBJ2-7): NAGVMQNPRHLVRRRGQEARLRCSPMKGHSHVYWYRQLPEEGLKFMVYLQKENIIDESGMPKERFSAEFPKEGPSILRIQQVVRGDSAAYFCASSPGLSYEQYFGPGTRLTVT.

Note on this clone: The sample contains more than one DNA sequence encoding this CDR3. The gene calls are TRBV7-2 and TRBJ2-1; 9 bases are a match to TRBD1. From germline, CDR1 is SGHTA and CDR2 FQGNSA. J gave up 2 bases and V 5 bases, and 4 bases lay outside the gene matches. The CDR3 consists of 15 residues. The CDR3 spells CASSLDRGTYNEQFF. The CDR3 region has the DNA TGTGCCAGCAGCCTGGACAGGGGCACCTACAATGAGCAGTTCTTC.

The V and J genes are TRBV7-8 and TRBJ1-5; D uncertain. Germline values: CDR1 SGHVS, CDR2 FQNEAQ. The CDR3 has 14 amino acids. The V and J ends lost 5 bases and 5 bases respectively, with 13 bases between them. Here the CDR3 DNA reads TGTGCCAGCAGCACCCTCGACTCAGATCAGCCCCAGCATTTT. Encoded protein: CASSTLDSDQPQHF.

The V call is TRBV14, the J call TRBJ2-3; the D is unclear. CDR1 is SGHDN, CDR2 FVKESK, per germline. CDR3 length: 17 residues. Trimming took off 1 base at V and 3 bases at J, with 17 bases between the two ends. The CDR3 protein is CASSQVVLGSWTDTQYF. The CDR3 nucleotides are TGTGCCAGCAGCCAAGTAGTCCTAGGTTCCTGGACAGATACGCAGTATTTT.

The chain joins TRBV25-1 to TRBJ2-1; D remains ambiguous. CDR1 and CDR2 (germline): MGHDK, SYGVNS. CDR3 length: 14 amino acids. The germline V and J ends were trimmed by 10 bases and 8 bases, with 21 bases remaining between them. CDR3 amino acids: CAKPGALRSDEQFF. The CDR3 nucleotides read TGTGCCAAACCCGGCGCCCTCAGGTCGGATGAGCAGTTCTTC.